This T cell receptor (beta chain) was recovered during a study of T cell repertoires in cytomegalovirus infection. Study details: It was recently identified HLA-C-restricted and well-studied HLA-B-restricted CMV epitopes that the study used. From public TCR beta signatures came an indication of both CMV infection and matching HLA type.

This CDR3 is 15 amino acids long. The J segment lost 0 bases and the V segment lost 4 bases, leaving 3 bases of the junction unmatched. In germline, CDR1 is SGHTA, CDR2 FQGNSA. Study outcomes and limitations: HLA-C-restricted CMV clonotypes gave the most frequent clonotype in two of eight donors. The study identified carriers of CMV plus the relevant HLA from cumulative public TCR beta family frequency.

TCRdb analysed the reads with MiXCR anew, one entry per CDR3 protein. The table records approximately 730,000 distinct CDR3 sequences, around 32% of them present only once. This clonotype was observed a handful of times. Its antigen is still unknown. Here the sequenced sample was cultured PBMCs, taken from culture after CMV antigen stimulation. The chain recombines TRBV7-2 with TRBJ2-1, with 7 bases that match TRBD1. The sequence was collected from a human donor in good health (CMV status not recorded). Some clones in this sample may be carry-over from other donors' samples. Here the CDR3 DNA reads TGTGCCAGCAGCTCGGGACAGACCTCCTACAATGAGCAGTTCTTC. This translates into CASSSGQTSYNEQFF. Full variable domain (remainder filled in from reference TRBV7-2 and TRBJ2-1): GAGVSQSPSNKVTEKGKDVELRCDPISGHTALYWYRQSLGQGLEFLIYFQGNSAPDKSGLPSDRFSAERTGGSVSTLTIQRTQQEDSAVYLCASSSGQTSYNEQFFGPGTRLTVL.